A selection of T cell receptor beta chains follows, all from one sample in a study of Graves' ophthalmopathy and Graves' hyperthyroidism. A single record per CDR3 protein comes from TCRdb applying MiXCR to the multiplex PCR reads. The sample shows hundreds of thousands of distinct CDR3 sequences, roughly two fifths of them seen only once. Sequencing was carried out using peripheral blood. These receptor sequences come from an adult man with Graves' ophthalmopathy. Each CDR3 is given with its conserved first and last residue. D genes are given only for firm matches. Rows may omit the clone size; those that give it use once, few, many or a size class.

CDR3: CASSLSGGVDLTEAFF
DNA: TGTGCCAGCAGTCTCTCAGGGGGGGTCGATCTCACTGAAGCTTTCTTT
D: TRBD1
J: TRBJ1-1
V: TRBV12-3/TRBV12-4
size: few

CDR3: CASSSTSWYRAGYGYTF
DNA: TGTGCCAGCAGTTCCACTAGCTGGTACAGGGCGGGCTATGGCTACACCTTC
D: NA
J: TRBJ1-2
V: TRBV25-1
size: NA

CDR3: CASSARDTGALSNQPQHF
DNA: TGTGCCAGCAGTGCAAGGGACACCGGGGCATTAAGCAATCAGCCCCAGCATTTT
D: NA
J: TRBJ1-5
V: TRBV25-1
size: NA

CDR3: CAITGGSNQPQHF
DNA: TGTGCCATTACAGGTGGTAGCAATCAGCCCCAGCATTTT
D: NA
J: TRBJ1-5
V: TRBV25-1
size: NA

CDR3: CSAEVYGYTF
DNA: TGCAGTGCTGAGGTCTATGGCTACACCTTC
D: NA
J: TRBJ1-2
V: TRBV20-1
size: NA

CDR3: CASRILREYEKLFF
DNA: TGTGCCAGCCGCATCCTCAGGGAGTACGAAAAACTGTTTTTT
D: NA
J: TRBJ1-4
V: TRBV7-4
size: many

CDR3: CSARDGGGNPQHF
DNA: TGCAGTGCTAGAGATGGGGGGGGGAATCCCCAGCATTTT
D: NA
J: TRBJ1-5
V: TRBV20-1
size: many

CDR3: CSLSQGLGYTF
DNA: TGCAGCTTGTCTCAGGGCCTTGGCTACACCTTC
D: NA
J: TRBJ1-2
V: TRBV29-1
size: NA

CDR3: CASSSLATPSSYEQYF
DNA: TGTGCCAGCAGCTCCCTGGCGACCCCGTCCTCCTACGAGCAGTACTTC
D: NA
J: TRBJ2-7
V: TRBV11-2
size: many

CDR3: CATSRVVFGSPLHF
DNA: TGTGCCACCAGCAGAGTAGTTTTCGGTTCACCCCTCCACTTT
D: NA
J: TRBJ1-6
V: TRBV15
size: many

CDR3: CASSSRPGGSATNEKLFF
DNA: TGCGCCAGCAGCTCCCGCCCCGGAGGTTCCGCAACTAATGAAAAACTGTTTTTT
D: NA
J: TRBJ1-4
V: TRBV5-1
size: NA

CDR3: CSGGEQRTEAFF
DNA: TGCAGCGGGGGAGAACAGCGCACTGAAGCTTTCTTT
D: NA
J: TRBJ1-1
V: TRBV29-1
size: NA

CDR3: CATSTKQGRSYNEQFF
DNA: TGTGCCACCAGCACTAAACAGGGCCGATCCTACAATGAGCAGTTCTTC
D: NA
J: TRBJ2-1
V: TRBV15
size: NA